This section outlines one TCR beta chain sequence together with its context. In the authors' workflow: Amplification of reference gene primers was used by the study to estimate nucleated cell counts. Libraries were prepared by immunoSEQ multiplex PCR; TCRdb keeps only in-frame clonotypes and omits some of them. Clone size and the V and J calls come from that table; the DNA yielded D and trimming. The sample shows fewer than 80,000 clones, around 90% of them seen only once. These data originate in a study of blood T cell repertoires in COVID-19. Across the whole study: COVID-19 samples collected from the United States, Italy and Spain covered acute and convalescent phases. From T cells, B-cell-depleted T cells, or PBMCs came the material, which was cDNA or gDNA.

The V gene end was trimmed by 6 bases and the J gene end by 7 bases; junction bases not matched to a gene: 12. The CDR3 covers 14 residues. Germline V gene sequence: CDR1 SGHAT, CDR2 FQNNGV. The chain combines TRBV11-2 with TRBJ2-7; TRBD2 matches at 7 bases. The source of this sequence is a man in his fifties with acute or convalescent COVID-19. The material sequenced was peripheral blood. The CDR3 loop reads CASRALAPGGEQYF. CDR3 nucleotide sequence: TGTGCCAGCAGAGCTCTAGCGCCCGGGGGGGAGCAGTACTTC.